The text below deals with one T cell receptor (beta chain). The sample belongs to a study of blood T cell repertoires in COVID-19. At the level of the study: Italy, Spain and the United States were the sources of the convalescent and acute COVID-19 samples. Sources were T cells, B-cell-depleted T cells, or PBMCs; the material itself was cDNA or gDNA.

As originally analysed: Reference gene primer amplification gave estimated nucleated cell counts. Measured with immunoSEQ multiplex PCR; TCRdb has only the in-frame clones, and not every one. V and J calls and clone size follow that table, whereas D and trimming were derived from the DNA. The table includes over 150,000 clones, roughly 84% detected once. The CDR3 length is 15 residues. The germline gives CDR1 SGHNT, CDR2 YYREEE (reference sequence). Losses at the gene ends were 3 bases for V and 2 bases for J; bases not matched to a gene: 4. This receptor was obtained from a young man with active or convalescent COVID-19. This chain joins TRBV5-4 and TRBJ1-2; TRBD1 matches 10 bases. Sequenced: peripheral blood. CDR3 nucleotide sequence: TGTGCCAGCAGCTCGCCGGGACAGGGGAACTATGGCTACACCTTC. This codes for CASSSPGQGNYGYTF. The full variable domain, completed using reference TRBV5-4 and TRBJ1-2, is ETGVTQSPTHLIKTRGQQVTLRCSSQSGHNTVSWYQQALGQGPQFIFQYYREEENGRGNFPPRFSGLQFPNYSSELNVNALELDDSALYLCASSSPGQGNYGYTFGSGTRLTVV.